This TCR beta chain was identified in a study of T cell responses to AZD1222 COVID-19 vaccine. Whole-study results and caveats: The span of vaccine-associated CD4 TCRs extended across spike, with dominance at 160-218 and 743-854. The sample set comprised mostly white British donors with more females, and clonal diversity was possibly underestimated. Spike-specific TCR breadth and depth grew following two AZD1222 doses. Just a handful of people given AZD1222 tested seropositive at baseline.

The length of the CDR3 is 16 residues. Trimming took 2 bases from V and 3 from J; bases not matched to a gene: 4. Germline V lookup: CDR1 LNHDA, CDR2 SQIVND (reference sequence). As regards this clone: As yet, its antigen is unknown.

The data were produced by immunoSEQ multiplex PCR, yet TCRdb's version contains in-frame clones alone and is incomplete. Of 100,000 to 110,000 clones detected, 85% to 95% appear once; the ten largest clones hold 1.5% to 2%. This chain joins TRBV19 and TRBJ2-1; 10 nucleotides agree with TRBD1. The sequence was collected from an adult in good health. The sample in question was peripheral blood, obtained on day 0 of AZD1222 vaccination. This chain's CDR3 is CASSIYGTGVYNEQFF. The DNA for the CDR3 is TGTGCCAGTAGTATATACGGGACAGGGGTCTACAATGAGCAGTTCTTC.